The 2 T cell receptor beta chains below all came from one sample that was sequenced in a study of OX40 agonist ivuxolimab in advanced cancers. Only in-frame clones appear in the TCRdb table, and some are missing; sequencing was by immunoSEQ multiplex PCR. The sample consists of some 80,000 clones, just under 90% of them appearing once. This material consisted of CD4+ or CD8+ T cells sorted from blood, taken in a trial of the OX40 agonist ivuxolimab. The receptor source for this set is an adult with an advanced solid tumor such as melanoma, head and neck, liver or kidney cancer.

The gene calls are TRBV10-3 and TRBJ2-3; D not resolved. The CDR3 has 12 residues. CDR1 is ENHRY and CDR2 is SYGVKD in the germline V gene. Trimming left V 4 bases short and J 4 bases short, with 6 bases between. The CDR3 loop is CAISGFSDTQYF. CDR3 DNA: TGTGCCATCAGTGGGTTTTCAGATACGCAGTATTTT.

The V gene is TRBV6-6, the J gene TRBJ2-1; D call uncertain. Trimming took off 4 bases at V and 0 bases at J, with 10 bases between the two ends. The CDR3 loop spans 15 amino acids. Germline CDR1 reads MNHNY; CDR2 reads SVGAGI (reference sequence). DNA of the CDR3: TGTGCCAGCAGTTTGTCGTCCAGCTCCTACAATGAGCAGTTCTTC. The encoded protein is CASSLSSSSYNEQFF.